This is a list of T cell receptor beta chains from one sample in a study of blood T cells in healthy people across ages. TCRdb ran MiXCR on the 5' RACE reads and lists one entry per CDR3 protein. The data show approximately 780,000 distinct CDR3 sequences, with under 30% seen just once and roughly 3.1% held by the top ten. Another study also made use of these data, one on T cells of mothers and their children.

Material: blood. Receptors originate from a boy between 5 and 17 years old in good health. Both conserved end residues are part of each CDR3. Each record gives: D gene, V gene, clone size, J gene, CDR3 DNA, CDR3 protein. D genes are given only for firm matches. Some rows have no size entry. The others give once, few or many, or a class for an expanded clone.

>TRBD2|TRBV7-2|.|TRBJ2-5
TGTGCCAGCAGCTTAGTTCCTCTAGCGGGGGGGCGAGAGACCCAGTACTTC
CASSLVPLAGGRETQYF
>.|TRBV15|.|TRBJ2-3
TGTGCCACCAGCAGAGGTGCCCGAGGGGGCACAGATACGCAGTATTTT
CATSRGARGGTDTQYF
>TRBD1|TRBV5-1|few|TRBJ2-5
TGCGCCAGCAGCTTACTACAGGGGGGCAGAGAGACCCAGTACTTC
CASSLLQGGRETQYF
>.|TRBV4-1|.|TRBJ1-2
TGCGCCAGCAGCCAACATCCAAAAGGGCAGGGAGTGGATGGCTACACCTTC
CASSQHPKGQGVDGYTF
>TRBD2|TRBV20-1|.|TRBJ2-5
TGCAGTGCTTTAGCGGGGGCAAACCAAGAGGCCCAGTACTTC
CSALAGANQEAQYF
>TRBD1|TRBV30|.|TRBJ2-5
TGTGCCTGGAGTGCCGACAGGGGGCAGGAGACCCAGTACTTC
CAWSADRGQETQYF
>.|TRBV29-1|few|TRBJ2-5
TGCAGCGTTGGAGTGGTGGGACTGGGGACCCAGTACTTC
CSVGVVGLGTQYF
>.|TRBV12-3/TRBV12-4|many|TRBJ2-7
TGTGCCAGCAGTCCCGGGGCCTCCTACGAGCAGTACTTC
CASSPGASYEQYF
>TRBD1|TRBV28|few|TRBJ2-4
TGTGCCAGCAGTTTGGGACAGGGGAACCTAGCCAAAAACATTCAGTACTTC
CASSLGQGNLAKNIQYF
>.|TRBV13|.|TRBJ2-3
TGTGCCAGCAGCTTAGGCGGGACACTCACAGATACGCAGTATTTT
CASSLGGTLTDTQYF
>.|TRBV29-1|.|TRBJ2-1
TGCAGCGCAACAAGCCTAGGGGGCAATGAGCAGTTCTTC
CSATSLGGNEQFF
>.|TRBV15|.|TRBJ2-7
TGTGCCACCAGCAGGGGTGGGTCCTACGAGCAGTACTTC
CATSRGGSYEQYF
>.|TRBV2|.|TRBJ2-4
TGTGCCAGCAATACGGGCCCCCGGCGGAACATTCAGTACTTC
CASNTGPRRNIQYF
>TRBD2|TRBV10-3|.|TRBJ2-2
TGTGCCATCAGTGAGTCTAGCGGGGGGCCGAACACCGGGGAGCTGTTTTTT
CAISESSGGPNTGELFF
>.|TRBV27|.|TRBJ1-2
TGTGCCAGCAGTTTATCACGGTCCGGGGGGACGGGCTACACCTTC
CASSLSRSGGTGYTF
>.|TRBV5-6|.|TRBJ2-5
TGTACCAGCAGCCGGGACGGGGGCGCCACCCAGTACTTC
CTSSRDGGATQYF
>.|TRBV3-1|.|TRBJ2-5
TGTGCCAGCAGTCCCGCTCAGCGGAAAGAGACCCAGTACTTC
CASSPAQRKETQYF
>.|TRBV20-1|.|TRBJ2-5
TGCAGTGCTAGAGTGGAGGGGAGCGAGACCCAGTACTTC
CSARVEGSETQYF
>TRBD2|TRBV3-1|.|TRBJ2-5
TGTGCCAGCAGCCAGGGGCTAGCGGTGGACGGAGAGACCCAGTACTTC
CASSQGLAVDGETQYF
>TRBD2|TRBV7-6|few|TRBJ2-5
TGTGCCAGCAGTTATAGCGGGGGGGACCAAGAGACCCAGTACTTC
CASSYSGGDQETQYF
>TRBD1|TRBV5-1|.|TRBJ1-5
TGCGCCAGCAGCGTGACAGGGGGCGGCGGTCAGCCCCAGCATTTT
CASSVTGGGGQPQHF
>TRBD1|TRBV2|few|TRBJ2-5
TGTGCCAGCAGCGTACAGGGGCGACAAGAGACCCAGTACTTC
CASSVQGRQETQYF
>.|TRBV20-1|few|TRBJ2-7
TGCAGTGCTAGAGGCAGGGAAACATACGAGCAGTACTTC
CSARGRETYEQYF
>.|TRBV15|.|TRBJ2-6
TGTGCCACCAGCAGAGAAGACTCTGGGGCCAACGTCCTGACTTTC
CATSREDSGANVLTF
>.|TRBV29-1|few|TRBJ1-4
TGCAGCGTTACGGGACCTGGTAATGAAAAACTGTTTTTT
CSVTGPGNEKLFF
>TRBD2|TRBV10-2|few|TRBJ2-5
TGCGCCAGCAGTGGGACTAGCTTGGAGACCCAGTACTTC
CASSGTSLETQYF